The 26 T cell receptor beta chains in this list originate from one sample, sequenced in a study of blood T cell repertoires in COVID-19. Measured with immunoSEQ multiplex PCR; TCRdb has only the in-frame clones, and not every one. Seen here are 87,000 or so clones, roughly 87% observed once, and the top ten hold 4.9%. The source material was peripheral blood. The source of these receptors is a woman of 80 years or more with acute or convalescent COVID-19.

The chain uses TRBV18 and TRBJ1-1; 7 bases match TRBD1. There are 13 residues in the CDR3. The germline V gene encodes CDR1 KGHSH and CDR2 LQKENI. V was pared by 4 bases and J by 4 bases, with 3 bases of the junction left unmatched. CDR3 amino acids: CASSQGTVTEAFF. In DNA, the CDR3 is TGTGCCAGCTCACAAGGGACAGTCACTGAAGCTTTCTTT.

The chain recombines TRBV6-2 or TRBV6-3 with TRBJ2-3, with 8 bases aligning to TRBD2. Trimming cost V 5 bases and J 3 bases; bases outside gene matches: 7. Germline V gene data show CDR1 as MNHEY and CDR2 as SVGEGT. The CDR3 length is 15 residues. The CDR3 DNA is TGTGCCAGCAGTCGACTGGGGACTAGGACAGATACGCAGTATTTT. This sequence encodes CASSRLGTRTDTQYF.

V usage is TRBV6-5 and J usage is TRBJ1-5; D is uncertain. The CDR3 runs to 15 residues. Trimming took 8 bases from V and 1 from J, leaving 15 bases between them. CDR1 and CDR2 (germline): MNHEY, SVGAGI. CDR3 loop: CASSRVVSSNQPQHF. Here the CDR3 DNA reads TGTGCCAGCTCCCGAGTAGTATCAAGCAATCAGCCCCAGCATTTT.

The gene calls are TRBV5-1 and TRBJ1-1, with 7 positions matching TRBD1. The CDR3 sequence is 14 residues long. Germline V gene data show CDR1 as SGHRS and CDR2 as YFSETQ. V was clipped by 4 bases and J by 4 bases; unmatched bases: 7. CDR3 sequence: CASSEQQGSTEAFF. CDR3 in DNA: TGCGCCAGCAGCGAACAACAGGGGAGCACTGAAGCTTTCTTT.

The chain is built from TRBV6-1 and TRBJ1-6; 8 bases line up with TRBD1. The ends lost 1 base at V and 9 bases at J; junction bases unmatched: 14. CDR3 size: 18 residues. Germline V gene sequence: CDR1 MNHNS, CDR2 SASEGT. CDR3 sequence (DNA): TGTGCCAGCAGTGAAGAGCTCAGGGGGCTTGGGAGGAGTTCACCCCTCCACTTT. Amino acid sequence: CASSEELRGLGRSSPLHF.

V and J are TRBV6-1 and TRBJ2-1; D may be TRBD1 (5 bases). The CDR3 runs to 11 residues. The germline V gene has CDR1 MNHNS and CDR2 SASEGT. V gave up 2 bases and J gave up 14 bases, with 10 bases separating them. CDR3 coding DNA: TGTGCCAGCAGTGAACAGGGCCTAGAGTTCTTC. It translates to CASSEQGLEFF.

The rearrangement uses TRBV6-2 or TRBV6-3 and TRBJ1-1; 8 bases align to TRBD1. The CDR3 has 17 amino acids. J was trimmed by 7 bases and V by 3 bases; bases with no gene match: 16. Germline V CDR1 and CDR2: MNHEY, SVGEGT. CDR3 in DNA: TGTGCCAGCAGTTATCGGGACAGGTTAAAGCAGGGTTTTGAAGCTTTCTTT. As protein: CASSYRDRLKQGFEAFF.

The CDR3 loop reads CASGMGGTEAFF. In nucleotides, the CDR3 is TGTGCTAGTGGCATGGGGGGCACTGAAGCTTTCTTT. The V call is TRBV12-5, the J call TRBJ1-1; D might be TRBD1 (5 bases). The CDR3 is made up of 12 amino acids. Germline V lookup: CDR1 LGHNT, CDR2 FRNRAP. The germline V and J ends were trimmed by 6 bases and 4 bases, with 9 bases remaining between them.

The CDR3 region is CASSTSGGPNEQFF. CDR3 DNA sequence: TGTGCCAGCAGCACTAGCGGGGGCCCCAATGAGCAGTTCTTC. The chain links TRBV21-1 to TRBJ2-1; the table's D call TRBD2 went unverified against the DNA. TRBV21-1 is an annotated pseudogene. The CDR3 is 14 residues long.

V usage is TRBV30 and J usage is TRBJ1-6; 7 nucleotides agree with TRBD1. This CDR3 region has 16 residues. Germline trimming cut 0 bases from V and 8 bases from J; bases unmatched to any gene: 10. Germline-derived CDR1 and CDR2 are GTSNPN and SVGIG (reference sequence). The CDR3 loop reads CAWSVPTGVGDSPLHF. As DNA, the CDR3 is TGTGCCTGGAGTGTACCCACAGGGGTAGGGGATTCACCCCTCCACTTT.

This clone came up once. The chain uses TRBV6-2 or TRBV6-3 and TRBJ2-7, with D possibly TRBD1 on 5 matching bases. Trimming removed 5 bases at V and 2 bases at J, with 16 bases between. The germline CDR1 and CDR2 sequences are MNHEY and SVGEGT. The CDR3 sequence is 15 residues long. The CDR3, as DNA: TGTGCCAGCAGTACCCCCCACAGGCAAACCTACGAGCAGTACTTC. Encoded protein: CASSTPHRQTYEQYF.

The V gene is TRBV9, the J gene TRBJ1-2, with 12 nucleotides matching TRBD1. This CDR3 is 17 amino acids long. After removal of 2 bases from V and 7 bases from J, the junction contained 12 bases not matched to a gene. Germline assignment: CDR1 SGDLS and CDR2 YYNGEE. The CDR3 nucleotides are TGTGCCAGCAGCGTCGACGGGACAGGGGGCGCTCTGGGTGGCTACACCTTC. Residues: CASSVDGTGGALGGYTF.

This chain links TRBV5-4 with TRBJ2-2; D may be TRBD1 (5 bases). CDR1 and CDR2 (germline): SGHNT, YYREEE (reference sequence). The CDR3 totals 15 residues. V gave up 1 base and J gave up 0 bases, with 7 bases separating them. CDR3 nucleotides: TGTGCCAGCAGCTTGAGGGGTTCGAACACCGGGGAGCTGTTTTTT. This translates into CASSLRGSNTGELFF.

This chain joins TRBV5-4 and TRBJ1-3; perhaps TRBD1 as D (5 bases). In germline, CDR1 is SGHNT, CDR2 YYREEE (reference sequence). The CDR3 spans 14 residues. The ends were cut back, 4 bases at V and 4 bases at J, with 12 bases in the middle. As DNA, the CDR3 is TGTGCCAGCAGCCCGACGGGGGAAGGAAACACCATATATTTT. This gives the protein CASSPTGEGNTIYF.

V and J are TRBV2 and TRBJ1-2; TRBD1 matches at 8 bases. The junction had 6 bases not matched to a gene; V was cut back by 5 bases and J by 4 bases. CDR1 is SNHLY and CDR2 is FYNNEI in the germline V gene. CDR3 length: 14 amino acids. The CDR3 here is CASSFGQGLYGYTF. The DNA of the CDR3 is TGTGCCAGCAGTTTCGGACAGGGCCTCTATGGCTACACCTTC.

This rearrangement joins TRBV5-1 to TRBJ2-3, with D perhaps TRBD2 (6 bases). CDR1 SGHRS and CDR2 YFSETQ come from the germline V gene. The CDR3 runs to 14 residues. V lost 2 bases to trimming and J lost 4 bases, with 11 bases between them. The DNA of the CDR3 is TGCGCCAGCAGCTTTGGTGCGGGATCAGATACGCAGTATTTT. Amino acid sequence: CASSFGAGSDTQYF.

The gene calls are TRBV19 and TRBJ2-7; 10 bases align to TRBD1. Germline trimming cut 3 bases from V and 5 bases from J; bases unmatched to any gene: 4. Per the germline V gene, CDR1 is LNHDA and CDR2 is SQIVND (reference sequence). The length of the CDR3 is 14 residues. The CDR3 here is CASSIRDRGHEQYF. DNA of the CDR3: TGTGCCAGTAGTATTAGGGACAGGGGCCACGAGCAGTACTTC.

CDR3 nucleotide sequence: TGTGCCACCAGCAGACGACAGGGAGGCGAGACCCAGTACTTC. This codes for CATSRRQGGETQYF. The V gene is TRBV15, the J gene TRBJ2-5; TRBD1 might be the D (7 bases). V lost 2 bases, J lost 5 bases, and 12 bases lay in between. Germline V gives CDR1 LNHNV, CDR2 YYDKDF (reference sequence). This CDR3 comprises 14 residues.

The CDR3 DNA is TGTGCCAGCAGGTCTTTGGGGGGGAACACTGAAGCTTTCTTT. Translation: CASRSLGGNTEAFF. The chain combines TRBV5-6 with TRBJ1-1; tentatively, D is TRBD1 (5 bases). Germline CDR1 reads SGHDT; CDR2 reads YYEEEE. V was shortened by 5 bases and J by 1 base, with 12 bases between the two germline ends. CDR3 length: 14 residues.

The chain couples TRBV19 to TRBJ1-1, with 7 bases that match TRBD1. Germline CDR1 reads LNHDA; CDR2 reads SQIVND (reference sequence). The V segment lost 6 bases and the J segment 1 base; nucleotides outside the gene matches: 2. The CDR3 sequence is 13 residues long. The CDR3 coding sequence is TGTGCCAGTAGGAGACAGGGGAACACTGAAGCTTTCTTT. This gives the protein CASRRQGNTEAFF.

The chain joins TRBV10-2 to TRBJ1-6, with 9 bases identical to TRBD1. V lost 6 bases and J lost 8; bases outside the gene matches: 5. The CDR3 runs to 14 residues. Germline CDR1 is WSHSY and CDR2 is SAAADI. Written as DNA, the CDR3 is TGCGCCAGCAGAAGGACAGGGGCCCATTCACCCCTCCACTTT. Its translation: CASRRTGAHSPLHF.

This clone was counted a single time. This chain uses TRBV19 with TRBJ1-1; perhaps TRBD1 as D (6 bases). V was trimmed by 7 bases and J by 8 bases, leaving 11 bases between them. The CDR3 runs 11 residues. CDR1 and CDR2 from the germline V gene are LNHDA and SQIVND (reference sequence). The CDR3 protein is CASISGTEAFF. CDR3 coding DNA: TGTGCCAGTATTTCCGGGACAGAAGCTTTCTTT.

This clone was counted a few times. The chain uses TRBV5-1 and TRBJ1-1; perhaps TRBD1 as D (5 bases). Germline V gene lookup returns CDR1 SGHRS and CDR2 YFSETQ. V was trimmed by 2 bases and J by 7 bases, leaving 15 bases between them. The CDR3 spans 14 residues. In DNA form, the CDR3 reads TGCGCCAGCAGCTTTTCAGGGAACGATATTGAAGCTTTCTTT. It is translated as CASSFSGNDIEAFF.

V gene TRBV7-6 combines with J gene TRBJ2-7; perhaps TRBD2 as D (6 bases). V lost 6 bases to trimming and J lost 0 bases, with 15 bases between them. The CDR3 runs to 15 residues. CDR1 SGHVS and CDR2 FNYEAQ come from the germline V gene. This CDR3 reads CASSQEGWSSYEQYF. In DNA form, the CDR3 reads TGTGCCAGCAGTCAGGAGGGTTGGAGCTCCTACGAGCAGTACTTC.

This clone was found a few times. The gene calls are TRBV2 and TRBJ1-1; tentative D call: TRBD1 (5 bases). CDR3 size: 11 residues. V was pared by 6 bases and J by 10 bases, with 12 bases between. The germline gives CDR1 SNHLY, CDR2 FYNNEI. CDR3 in amino acids: CASRRQLRAFF. The CDR3 DNA is TGTGCCAGCAGGAGACAGTTGAGAGCTTTCTTT. Full variable domain (rest looked up from reference TRBV2 and TRBJ1-1): EPEVTQTPSHQVTQMGQEVILRCVPISNHLYFYWYRQILGQKVEFLVSFYNNEISEKSEIFDDQFSVERPDGSNFTLKIRSTKLEDSAMYFCASRRQLRAFFGQGTRLTVV.

The V and J genes are TRBV27 and TRBJ2-7; possibly TRBD2 for D (6 bases). The V gene lost 5 bases and the J gene lost 2 bases, with 16 bases spanning the gap. The CDR3 runs 15 residues. Germline CDR1 MNHEY, CDR2 SMNVEV (reference sequence). The CDR3 coding sequence is TGTGCCAGCAGTCCTCTAGACGCGGGGACCTACGAGCAGTACTTC. Protein product: CASSPLDAGTYEQYF.